A selection of T cell receptor beta chains follows, all from one sample in a study of radiotherapy plus CTLA-4 blockade in lung cancer. Measured with immunoSEQ multiplex PCR; TCRdb has only the in-frame clones, and not every one. The sample has 45,000 to 55,000 clones, approximately 79% seen once. The sample in question was peripheral blood, obtained from a patient treated with radiotherapy plus ipilimumab. Receptor source: a human donor with non-small cell lung cancer who had a partial response to radiotherapy plus ipilimumab. Each CDR3 is given with its conserved first and last residue. D genes are given only for firm matches. Clone sizes are given selectively: once, few, many, or a class where the clone is expanded.

>TRBD2|TRBV9|NA|TRBJ2-1
TGTGCCAGCAGCGTAGTCCTAGCGGGGGGGCCAGATGAGCAGTTCTTC
CASSVVLAGGPDEQFF
>NA|TRBV15|NA|TRBJ2-3
TGTGCCACCAGCAGGGCTACAGATACGCAGTATTTT
CATSRATDTQYF
>NA|TRBV11-1|few|TRBJ1-6
TGTGCCAGCAGCTTCGTTGTACGGTCACCCCTCCACTTT
CASSFVVRSPLHF
>TRBD2|TRBV9|NA|TRBJ2-1
TGTGCCAGCAGCGTAGGGGGGTGGACTAGCGGGGGAGGTGAGCAGTTCTTC
CASSVGGWTSGGGEQFF
>NA|TRBV11-2|NA|TRBJ2-3
TGTGCCAGCAGCATTACCGGGATTTATACGCAGTATTTT
CASSITGIYTQYF
>NA|TRBV2|NA|TRBJ2-2
TGTGCCAGCAGTACCGGGACACTGAACACCGGGGAGCTGTTTTTT
CASSTGTLNTGELFF
>NA|TRBV7-6|NA|TRBJ2-1
TGTGCCAGCAGCCAGTGGGGAGGAGAGCAGTTCTTC
CASSQWGGEQFF
>NA|TRBV11-2|NA|TRBJ2-5
TGTGCCAGCAGCTTAGCTACAGGATTTCAAGAGACCCAGTACTTC
CASSLATGFQETQYF
>NA|TRBV28|few|TRBJ1-2
TGTGCCAGCAGTTTAATTCGACAGGACCCCTATGGCTACACCTTC
CASSLIRQDPYGYTF
>NA|TRBV9|NA|TRBJ2-1
TGTGCCAGCAGCGTAGTTTACGGGGGGCCCTACAATGAGCAGTTCTTC
CASSVVYGGPYNEQFF
>NA|TRBV27|once|TRBJ2-5
TGTGCCAGCAGTTTAAACCCATTGAGGGAAGAGACCCAGTACTTC
CASSLNPLREETQYF
>NA|TRBV7-8|NA|TRBJ2-7
TGTGCCAGCAGCTTAAGAGGGACCTACGAGCAGTACTTC
CASSLRGTYEQYF
>NA|TRBV27|NA|TRBJ2-3
TGTGCCAGCAGTTCCTACAGAGTTAGCACAGATACGCAGTATTTT
CASSSYRVSTDTQYF
>TRBD1|TRBV10-3|NA|TRBJ1-5
TGTGCCATCGGACAGGGCAATCAGCCCCAGCATTTT
CAIGQGNQPQHF
>NA|TRBV7-9|NA|TRBJ2-7
TGTGCCAGCGAGGGAGGAGGGTCCTACGAGCAGTACTTC
CASEGGGSYEQYF
>NA|TRBV5-1|few|TRBJ1-2
TGCGCCAGCAGCCCGGGGGGCGTTAACTATGGCTACACCTTC
CASSPGGVNYGYTF
>TRBD1|TRBV19|few|TRBJ2-7
TGTGCCAGTAAGCCCGACGGGACAGGGGGCTACGAGCAGTACTTC
CASKPDGTGGYEQYF
>TRBD1|TRBV11-2|once|TRBJ1-6
TGTACCAGCAGCAGCCAGGGGGTTAATTCACCCCTCCACTTT
CTSSSQGVNSPLHF
>TRBD1|TRBV27|NA|TRBJ1-1
TGTGCCAGCAGTTTATCAGGACAGGGTTGGACTGAAGCTTTCTTT
CASSLSGQGWTEAFF
>NA|TRBV5-6|few|TRBJ2-7
TGTGCCAGCAGCTTTCTTACCTACGAGCAGTACTTC
CASSFLTYEQYF
>NA|TRBV7-2|NA|TRBJ2-2
TGTGCCAGCAGCCTGGATGACAGCACCGGGGAGCTGTTTTTT
CASSLDDSTGELFF
>NA|TRBV19|NA|TRBJ1-5
TGTGCCAGTGGGGGCGTAGACGGGCGCAGGCAGCCCCAGCATTTT
CASGGVDGRRQPQHF
>TRBD1|TRBV7-3|NA|TRBJ2-1
TGTGCCAGCAGCCCCCGACAGGGGCGCTCCTACAATGAGCAGTTCTTC
CASSPRQGRSYNEQFF
>NA|TRBV7-9|NA|TRBJ1-6
TGTGCCAGCAGCTCCTCCCCCCTCCACTTT
CASSSSPLHF
>TRBD1|TRBV10-3|NA|TRBJ1-1
TGTGCCATCAGCCTGACAGGGGTGAACACTGAAGCTTTCTTT
CAISLTGVNTEAFF
>TRBD1|TRBV27|once|TRBJ1-1
TGTGCCAGCAGTTTACAGGGGGCGTACACTGAAGCTTTCTTT
CASSLQGAYTEAFF
>TRBD1|TRBV5-1|NA|TRBJ2-1
TGCGCCAGCAGCGTACTCCGACAGGGCGGTGAGCAGTTCTTC
CASSVLRQGGEQFF
>NA|TRBV9|once|TRBJ2-3
TGTGCCAGCAGCGGCGGGATAACTAGCACAGATACGCAGTATTTT
CASSGGITSTDTQYF
>NA|TRBV6-5|NA|TRBJ1-1
TGTGCCAGCAGTACGCGGACAGCGAACACTGAAGCTTTCTTT
CASSTRTANTEAFF
>NA|TRBV5-8|NA|TRBJ1-2
TGTGCCAGCCTCCGCCCGGGTTTCAACTATGGCTACACCTTC
CASLRPGFNYGYTF
>TRBD1|TRBV6-1|few|TRBJ1-2
TGTGCCAGCACACCGGGACAGGGCTTCTATGGCTACACCTTC
CASTPGQGFYGYTF